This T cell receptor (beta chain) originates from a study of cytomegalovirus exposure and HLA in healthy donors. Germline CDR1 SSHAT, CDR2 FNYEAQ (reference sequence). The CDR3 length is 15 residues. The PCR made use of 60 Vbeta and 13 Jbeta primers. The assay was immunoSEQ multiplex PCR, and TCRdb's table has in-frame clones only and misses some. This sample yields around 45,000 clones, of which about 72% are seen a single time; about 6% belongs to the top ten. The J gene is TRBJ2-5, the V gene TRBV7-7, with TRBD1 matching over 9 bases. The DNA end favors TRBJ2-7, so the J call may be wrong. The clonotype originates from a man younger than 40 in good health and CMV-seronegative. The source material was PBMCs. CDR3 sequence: CASSLKQGADYEQYF. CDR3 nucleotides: TGTGCCAGCAGCTTAAAACAGGGGGCCGATTACGAGCAGTACTTC.